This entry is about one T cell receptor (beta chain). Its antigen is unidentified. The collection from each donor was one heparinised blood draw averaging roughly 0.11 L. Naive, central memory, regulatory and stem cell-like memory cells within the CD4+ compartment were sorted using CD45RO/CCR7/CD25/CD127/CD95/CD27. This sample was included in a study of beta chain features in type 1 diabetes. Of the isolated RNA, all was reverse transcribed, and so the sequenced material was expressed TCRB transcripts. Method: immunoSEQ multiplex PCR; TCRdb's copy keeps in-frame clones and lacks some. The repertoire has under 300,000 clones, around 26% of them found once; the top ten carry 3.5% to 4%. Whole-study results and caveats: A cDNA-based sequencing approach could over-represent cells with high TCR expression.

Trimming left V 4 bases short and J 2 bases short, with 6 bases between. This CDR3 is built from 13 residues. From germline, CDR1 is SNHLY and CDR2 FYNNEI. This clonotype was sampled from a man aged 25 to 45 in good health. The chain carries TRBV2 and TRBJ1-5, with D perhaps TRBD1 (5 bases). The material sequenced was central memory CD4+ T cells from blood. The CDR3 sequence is CASSGDGNQPQHF. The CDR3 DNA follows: TGTGCCAGCAGTGGGGACGGCAATCAGCCCCAGCATTTT.